This entry concerns a single T cell receptor (beta chain). Sequenced by immunoSEQ multiplex PCR; TCRdb stores in-frame clones only, minus some. The sample records about 85,000 clones, 90% being singletons. These data originate in a study of control samples from healthy donors and cancer patients. The CDR3 has 16 residues. Trimming removed 2 bases from V and 5 bases from J; junction bases left unmatched: 7. CDR1 and CDR2 from the germline V gene are SGHRS and YFSETQ. Source material: blood. This receptor was identified in a young woman in good health. The rearrangement joins TRBV5-1 to TRBJ2-2; 9 bases are shared with TRBD1. This CDR3 reads CASSFPQGAGTGELFF. As DNA, the CDR3 is TGCGCCAGCAGCTTCCCACAGGGGGCCGGGACCGGGGAGCTGTTTTTT. Based on the CDR3 plus reference TRBV5-1 and TRBJ2-2, the full variable domain is KAGVTQTPRYLIKTRGQQVTLSCSPISGHRSVSWYQQTPGQGLQFLFEYFSETQRNKGNFPGRFSGRQFSNSRSEMNVSTLELGDSALYLCASSFPQGAGTGELFFGEGSRLTVL.